The 6 T cell receptor beta chains below come from one sample, sequenced in a study of technical replicates of blood from several donors. This table comes from immunoSEQ multiplex PCR, and its TCRdb copy is limited to in-frame clones, with some not included. Of roughly 76,000 clones listed, approximately 83% are singletons. Source material: PBMCs. The receptors here all came from a human donor in good health. Some clones in this sample may be carry-over from other donors' samples.

The chain uses TRBV5-5 and TRBJ2-3; D is unresolved. Germline assignment: CDR1 SGHKS and CDR2 YYEKEE (reference sequence). CDR3 length equals 15 residues. The V gene lost 2 bases and the J gene lost 2 bases, with 12 bases spanning the gap. The CDR3 loop reads CASSFRDTYTDTQYF. CDR3 DNA sequence: TGTGCCAGCAGCTTTCGAGACACCTACACAGATACGCAGTATTTT.

CDR3 DNA sequence: TGCAGCGTTTTTTTGGGAGGGGAGTATGGCTACACCTTC. This translates into CSVFLGGEYGYTF. The V call is TRBV29-1, the J call TRBJ1-2; TRBD1 might be the D (5 bases). This CDR3 is 13 amino acids long. In germline, CDR1 is SQVTM, CDR2 ANQGSEA. V lost 5 bases to trimming and J lost 5 bases, with 15 bases between them.

This chain uses TRBV9 with TRBJ2-1, with a weak D call TRBD2 (8 bases). The CDR3 spans 14 residues. Germline assignment: CDR1 SGDLS and CDR2 YYNGEE. V was trimmed by 6 bases and J by 8 bases, leaving 18 bases between them. The CDR3 region is CASNREGAIDEQFF. In DNA, the CDR3 is TGTGCCAGCAACCGGGAGGGGGCCATCGATGAGCAGTTCTTC.

The chain has TRBV7-9 and TRBJ2-5; TRBD1 matches at 7 bases. The V gene's germline CDR1 is SEHNR and CDR2 FQNEAQ (reference sequence). This CDR3 contains 16 residues. V lost 4 bases and J lost 4; bases outside the gene matches: 12. The DNA for the CDR3 is TGTGCCAGCAGCTCCCTCTCGACAGGGCAACGAGAGACCCAGTACTTC. It is translated as CASSSLSTGQRETQYF.

V gene TRBV11-3 combines with J gene TRBJ2-2; tentatively, D is TRBD2 (6 bases). The V and J ends lost 5 bases and 5 bases respectively, with 15 bases between them. This CDR3 region has 15 residues. Per the germline V gene, CDR1 is SGHNT and CDR2 is YENEEA. CDR3 residues: CASSPRRGKTGELFF. The DNA for the CDR3 is TGTGCCAGCAGCCCCCGGAGGGGAAAGACCGGGGAGCTGTTTTTT.

J is TRBJ1-2 and V is TRBV5-1; a weak D match, TRBD1 (6 bases). The CDR3 extends over 15 amino acids. Trimming stripped 0 bases from V and 4 bases from J, with 13 bases between. Germline CDR1 reads SGHRS; CDR2 reads YFSETQ. The CDR3, as DNA: TGCGCCAGCAGCTTGGAGGGGGGGCTTTCCTATGGCTACACCTTC. This codes for CASSLEGGLSYGYTF.